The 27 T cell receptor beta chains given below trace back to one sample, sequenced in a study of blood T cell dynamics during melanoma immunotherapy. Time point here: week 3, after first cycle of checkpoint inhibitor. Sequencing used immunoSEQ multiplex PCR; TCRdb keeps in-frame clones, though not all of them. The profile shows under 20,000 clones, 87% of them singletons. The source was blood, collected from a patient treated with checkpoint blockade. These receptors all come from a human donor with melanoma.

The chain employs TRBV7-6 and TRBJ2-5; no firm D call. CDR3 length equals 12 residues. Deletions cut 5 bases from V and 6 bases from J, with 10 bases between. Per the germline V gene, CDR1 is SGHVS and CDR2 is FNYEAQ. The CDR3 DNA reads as TGTGCCAGCAGCCAGGACGCCCAGACCCAGTACTTC. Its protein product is CASSQDAQTQYF.

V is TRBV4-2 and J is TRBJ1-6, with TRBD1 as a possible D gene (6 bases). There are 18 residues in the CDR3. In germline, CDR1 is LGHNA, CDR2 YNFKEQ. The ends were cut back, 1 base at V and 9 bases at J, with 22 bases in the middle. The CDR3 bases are TGTGCCAGCAGCCAAGTTGCTTTGCGGCAGGGGCGTGGTTCACCCCTCCACTTT. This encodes CASSQVALRQGRGSPLHF.

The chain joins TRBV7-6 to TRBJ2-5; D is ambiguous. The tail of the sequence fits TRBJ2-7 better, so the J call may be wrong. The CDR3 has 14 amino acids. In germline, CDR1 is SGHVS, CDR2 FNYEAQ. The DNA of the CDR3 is TGTGCCAGCAGCTATACCAGCGAATCCTACGAGCAGTACTTC. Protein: CASSYTSESYEQYF.

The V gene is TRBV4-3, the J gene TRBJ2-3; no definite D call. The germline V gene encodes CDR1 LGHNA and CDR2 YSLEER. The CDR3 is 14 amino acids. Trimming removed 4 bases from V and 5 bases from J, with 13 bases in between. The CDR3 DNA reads TGCGCCAGCAGCCCTACCACTAATAGAGATACGCAGTATTTT. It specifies CASSPTTNRDTQYF.

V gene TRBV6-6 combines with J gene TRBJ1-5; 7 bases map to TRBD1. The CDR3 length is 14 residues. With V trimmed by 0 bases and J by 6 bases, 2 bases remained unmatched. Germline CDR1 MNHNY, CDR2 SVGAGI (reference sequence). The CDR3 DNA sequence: TGTGCCAGCAGTTACTCCGGACAGGCTCAGCCCCAGCATTTT. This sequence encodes CASSYSGQAQPQHF.

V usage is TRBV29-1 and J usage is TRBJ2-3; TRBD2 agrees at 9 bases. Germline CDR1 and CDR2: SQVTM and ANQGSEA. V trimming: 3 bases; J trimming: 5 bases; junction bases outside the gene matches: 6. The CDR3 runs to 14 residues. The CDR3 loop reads CSVDLAGVGDTQYF. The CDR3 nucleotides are TGCAGCGTTGACTTAGCGGGAGTGGGAGATACGCAGTATTTT.

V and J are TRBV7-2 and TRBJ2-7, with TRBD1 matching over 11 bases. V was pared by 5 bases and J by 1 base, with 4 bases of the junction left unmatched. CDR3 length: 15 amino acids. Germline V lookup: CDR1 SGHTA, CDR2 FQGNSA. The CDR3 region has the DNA TGTGCCAGCAGCCCAGGGACAGGGGGTTCCTACGAGCAGTACTTC. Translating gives CASSPGTGGSYEQYF.

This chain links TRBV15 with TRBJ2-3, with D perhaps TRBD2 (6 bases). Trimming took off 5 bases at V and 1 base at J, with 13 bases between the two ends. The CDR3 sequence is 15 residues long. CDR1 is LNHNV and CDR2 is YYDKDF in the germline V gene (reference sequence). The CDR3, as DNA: TGTGCCACCAGCCGCATTAGCGGAGGCACAGATACGCAGTATTTT. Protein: CATSRISGGTDTQYF. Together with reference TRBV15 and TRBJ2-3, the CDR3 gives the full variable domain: DAMVIQNPRYQVTQFGKPVTLSCSQTLNHNVMYWYQQKSSQAPKLLFHYYDKDFNNEADTPDNFQSRRPNTSFCFLDIRSPGLGDTAMYLCATSRISGGTDTQYFGPGTRLTVL.

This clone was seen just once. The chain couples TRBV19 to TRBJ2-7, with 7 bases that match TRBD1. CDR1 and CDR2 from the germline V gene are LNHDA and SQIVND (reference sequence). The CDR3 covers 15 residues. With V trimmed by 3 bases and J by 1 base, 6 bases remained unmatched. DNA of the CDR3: TGTGCCAGTAGTATCTTGGCAGGGGGATCCTACGAGCAGTACTTC. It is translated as CASSILAGGSYEQYF.

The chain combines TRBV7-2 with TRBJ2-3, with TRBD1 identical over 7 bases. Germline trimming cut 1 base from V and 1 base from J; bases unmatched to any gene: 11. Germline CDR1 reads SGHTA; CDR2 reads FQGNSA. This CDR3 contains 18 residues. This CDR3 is CASSLGFSGQTRTDTQYF. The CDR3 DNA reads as TGTGCCAGCAGCTTAGGATTTTCGGGACAGACCCGCACAGATACGCAGTATTTT.

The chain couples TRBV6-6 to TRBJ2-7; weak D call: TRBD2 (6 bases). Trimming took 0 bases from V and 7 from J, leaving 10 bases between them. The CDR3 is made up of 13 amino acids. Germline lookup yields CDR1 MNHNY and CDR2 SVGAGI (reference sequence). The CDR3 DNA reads TGTGCCAGCAGTTACTCCGGAGCGGGTGAGCAGTACTTC. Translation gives CASSYSGAGEQYF.

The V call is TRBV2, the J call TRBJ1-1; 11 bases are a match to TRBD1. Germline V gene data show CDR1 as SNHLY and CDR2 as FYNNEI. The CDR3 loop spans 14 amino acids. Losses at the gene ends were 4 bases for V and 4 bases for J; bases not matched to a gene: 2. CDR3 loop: CASSVGTGGTEAFF. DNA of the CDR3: TGTGCCAGCAGTGTGGGGACAGGGGGCACTGAAGCTTTCTTT.

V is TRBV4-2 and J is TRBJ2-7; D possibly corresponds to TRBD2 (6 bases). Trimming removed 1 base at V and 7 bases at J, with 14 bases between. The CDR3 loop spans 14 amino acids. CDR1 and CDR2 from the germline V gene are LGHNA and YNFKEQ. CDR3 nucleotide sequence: TGTGCCAGCAGCCAAGCGGGAGAGGATCCGGAGCAGTACTTC. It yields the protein CASSQAGEDPEQYF.

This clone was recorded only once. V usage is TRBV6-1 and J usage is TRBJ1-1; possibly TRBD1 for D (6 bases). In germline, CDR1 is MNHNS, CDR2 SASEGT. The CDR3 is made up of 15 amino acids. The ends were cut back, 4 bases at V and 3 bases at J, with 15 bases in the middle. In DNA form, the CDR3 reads TGTGCCAGCAGTGCTTTCAGGGGCGGTGACACTGAAGCTTTCTTT. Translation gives CASSAFRGGDTEAFF.

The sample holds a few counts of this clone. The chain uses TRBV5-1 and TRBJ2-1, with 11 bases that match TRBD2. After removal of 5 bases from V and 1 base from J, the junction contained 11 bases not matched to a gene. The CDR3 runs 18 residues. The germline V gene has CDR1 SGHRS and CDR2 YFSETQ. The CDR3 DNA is TGCGCCAGCAGTCCCTTAACCACTAGCGGGGGTTCCTACAATGAGCAGTTCTTC. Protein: CASSPLTTSGGSYNEQFF.

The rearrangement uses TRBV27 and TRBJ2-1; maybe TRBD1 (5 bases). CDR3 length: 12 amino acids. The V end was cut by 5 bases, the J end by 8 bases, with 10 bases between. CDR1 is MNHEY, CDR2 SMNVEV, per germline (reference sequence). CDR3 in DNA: TGTGCCAGCAGTCGGTGGGGCCATGAGCAGTTCTTC. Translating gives CASSRWGHEQFF.

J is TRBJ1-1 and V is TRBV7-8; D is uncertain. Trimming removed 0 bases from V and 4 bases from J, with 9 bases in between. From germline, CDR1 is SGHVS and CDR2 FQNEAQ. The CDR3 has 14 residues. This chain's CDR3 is CASSLAVGSTEAFF. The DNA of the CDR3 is TGTGCCAGCAGCTTAGCAGTGGGGAGCACTGAAGCTTTCTTT.

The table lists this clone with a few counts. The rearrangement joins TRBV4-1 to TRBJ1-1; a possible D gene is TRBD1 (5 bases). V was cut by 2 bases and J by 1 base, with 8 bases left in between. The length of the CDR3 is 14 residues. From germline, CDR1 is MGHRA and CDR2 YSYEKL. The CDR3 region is CASSQLGGNTEAFF. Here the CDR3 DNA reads TGCGCCAGCAGCCAATTGGGGGGGAACACTGAAGCTTTCTTT.

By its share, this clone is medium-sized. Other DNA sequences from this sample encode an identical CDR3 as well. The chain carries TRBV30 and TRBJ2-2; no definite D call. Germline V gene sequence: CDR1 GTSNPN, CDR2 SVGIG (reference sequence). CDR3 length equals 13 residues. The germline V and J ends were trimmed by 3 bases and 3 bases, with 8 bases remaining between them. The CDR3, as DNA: TGTGCCTGGAGGGGGTATTACACCGGGGAGCTGTTTTTT. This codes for CAWRGYYTGELFF.

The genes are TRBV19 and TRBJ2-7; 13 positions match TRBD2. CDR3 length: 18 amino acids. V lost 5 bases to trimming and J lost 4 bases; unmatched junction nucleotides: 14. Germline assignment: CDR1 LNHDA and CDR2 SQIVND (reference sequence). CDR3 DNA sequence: TGTGCCAGTAGTCACAAAGCCCGGACTAGCGGGGGACCTTACGAGCAGTACTTC. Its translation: CASSHKARTSGGPYEQYF.

CDR3 nucleotide sequence: TGTGCCAGCCAGGAGGCGCAGAATGAAAAACTGTTTTTT. Translated: CASQEAQNEKLFF. The rearrangement links TRBV28 to TRBJ1-4; D is undetermined. The germline gives CDR1 MDHEN, CDR2 SYDVKM. V was clipped by 8 bases and J by 5 bases, with 12 bases between them. The CDR3 extends over 13 amino acids. The complete variable domain, with remaining parts taken from reference TRBV28 and TRBJ1-4, reads DVKVTQSSRYLVKRTGEKVFLECVQDMDHENMFWYRQDPGLGLRLIYFSYDVKMKEKGDIPEGYSVSREKKERFSLILESASTNQTSMYLCASQEAQNEKLFFGSGTQLSVL.

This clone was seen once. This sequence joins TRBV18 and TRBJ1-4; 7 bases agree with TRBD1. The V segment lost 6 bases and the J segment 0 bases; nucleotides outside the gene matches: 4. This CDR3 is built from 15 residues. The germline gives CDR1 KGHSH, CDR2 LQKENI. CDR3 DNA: TGTGCCAGCTCGTCCCAGGGGGCAACTAATGAAAAACTGTTTTTT. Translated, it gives CASSSQGATNEKLFF.

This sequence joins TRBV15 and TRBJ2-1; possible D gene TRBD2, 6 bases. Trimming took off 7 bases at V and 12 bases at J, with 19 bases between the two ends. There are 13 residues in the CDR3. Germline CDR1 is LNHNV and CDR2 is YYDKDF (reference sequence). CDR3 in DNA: TGTGCCACCACAATACGGGGGACCGCGGGGCAGTTCTTC. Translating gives CATTIRGTAGQFF.

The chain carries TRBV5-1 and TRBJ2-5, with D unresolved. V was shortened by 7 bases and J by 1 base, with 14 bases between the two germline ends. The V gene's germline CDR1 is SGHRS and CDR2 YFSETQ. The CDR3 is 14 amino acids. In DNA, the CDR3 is TGCGCCAGCGCTACGGAATCCGGCCAAGAGACCCAGTACTTC. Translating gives CASATESGQETQYF.

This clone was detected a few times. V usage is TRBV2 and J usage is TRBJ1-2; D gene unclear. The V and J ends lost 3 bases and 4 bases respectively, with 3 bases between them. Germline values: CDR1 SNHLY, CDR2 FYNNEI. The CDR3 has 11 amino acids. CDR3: CASSDGYGYTF. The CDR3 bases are TGTGCCAGCAGTGATGGCTATGGCTACACCTTC.

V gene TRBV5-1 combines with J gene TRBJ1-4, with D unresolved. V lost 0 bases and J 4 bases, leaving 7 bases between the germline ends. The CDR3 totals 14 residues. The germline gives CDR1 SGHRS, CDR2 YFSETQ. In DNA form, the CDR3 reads TGCGCCAGCAGCTTGGAGGGTAATAATGAAAAACTGTTTTTT. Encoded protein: CASSLEGNNEKLFF.

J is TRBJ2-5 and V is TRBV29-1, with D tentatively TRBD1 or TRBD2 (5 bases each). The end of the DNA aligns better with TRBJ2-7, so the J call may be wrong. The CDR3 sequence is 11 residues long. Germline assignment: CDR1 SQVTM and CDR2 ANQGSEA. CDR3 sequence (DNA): TGCAGCGTTGGGGACGGCTACGAGCAGTACTTC. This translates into CSVGDGYEQYF.